Listed here are 6 T cell receptor beta chains from one sample, sequenced in a study of patients and donors after allogeneic stem cell transplantation (dated by TCRdb to the early 2020s). Preparation of the library involved RT-PCR. The listed sequencing device is NextSeq 550. Using fastp at Q25 and MiXCR, TCRdb reprocessed the public reads and kept productive beta chains. Each CDR3 protein appears once, grouped with its most common genes and DNA. This sample holds some 960,000 distinct CDR3 sequences; roughly 18% were observed only once. Of the sample, roughly 6% falls within the top ten clones. The source material was blood, either unsorted or a sorted T cell fraction (not recorded which). The receptors here all came from a human donor who was either an allogeneic HSCT recipient or a stem cell or donor lymphocyte infusion donor (not recorded which). It is not recorded whose cells these are; they may come from a transplant donor.

The CDR3 DNA reads as TGTGCCAGCAGCCAAGACGACAGTGTTTACTACGAGCAGTACTTC. It specifies CASSQDDSVYYEQYF. V gene TRBV14 combines with J gene TRBJ2-7, with D perhaps TRBD1 (5 bases). CDR1 and CDR2 from the germline V gene are SGHDN and FVKESK. V shed 0 bases and J shed 3 bases, with 12 bases lying between them. This CDR3 has 15 residues.

This clonotype was detected a few times. The chain uses TRBV5-1 and TRBJ1-2; D not certain. Germline assignment: CDR1 SGHRS and CDR2 YFSETQ. Trimming cost V 1 base and J 6 bases, with 10 bases left between them. This CDR3 is built from 13 residues. The CDR3 loop is CASSLFAGDGYTF. In DNA form, the CDR3 reads TGCGCCAGCAGCTTGTTTGCGGGCGATGGCTACACCTTC. The whole variable domain, remainder taken from reference TRBV5-1 and TRBJ1-2, is KAGVTQTPRYLIKTRGQQVTLSCSPISGHRSVSWYQQTPGQGLQFLFEYFSETQRNKGNFPGRFSGRQFSNSRSEMNVSTLELGDSALYLCASSLFAGDGYTFGSGTRLTVV.

V usage is TRBV12-3 or TRBV12-4 and J usage is TRBJ2-7; D is unresolved. V was shortened by 10 bases and J by 3 bases, with 16 bases between the two germline ends. The CDR3 contains 13 residues. CDR3 DNA: TGTGCCATCCAAGTGGGGAATAGCTACGAGCAGTACTTC. This sequence encodes CAIQVGNSYEQYF.

This clonotype was detected many times. The chain is built from TRBV12-3 or TRBV12-4 and TRBJ2-7; D gene uncertain. The length of the CDR3 is 12 residues. Trimming left V 5 bases short and J 7 bases short, with 12 bases between. The CDR3 DNA follows: TGTGCCAGCAGTCCATCTTTGGGGGAGCAGTACTTC. Translation gives CASSPSLGEQYF.

The gene calls are TRBV2 and TRBJ2-7, with 7 bases identical to TRBD1. The CDR3 length is 15 residues. The V gene end was trimmed by 7 bases and the J gene end by 3 bases; junction bases not matched to a gene: 12. CDR1 is SNHLY and CDR2 is FYNNEI in the germline V gene. CDR3 region: CASILRQGVSYEQYF. For the CDR3, the DNA is TGTGCCAGCATCCTGCGACAGGGTGTCAGCTACGAGCAGTACTTC. Combining the CDR3 with reference TRBV2 and TRBJ2-7 gives the whole variable domain EPEVTQTPSHQVTQMGQEVILRCVPISNHLYFYWYRQILGQKVEFLVSFYNNEISEKSEIFDDQFSVERPDGSNFTLKIRSTKLEDSAMYFCASILRQGVSYEQYFGPGTRLTVT.

This clonotype was counted only a few times. This chain links TRBV20-1 with TRBJ1-3; 7 bases line up with TRBD1. This CDR3 contains 13 residues. Germline V gene sequence: CDR1 DFQATT, CDR2 SNEGSKA (reference sequence). J gave up 4 bases and V 6 bases, and 6 bases lay outside the gene matches. The CDR3 DNA reads as TGCAGTGCAGCGGACAGGCGGGGAAACACCATATATTTT. This codes for CSAADRRGNTIYF.